Following are 5 T cell receptor beta chains from one sample sequenced in a study of CD8 T cells in Susac syndrome (dated by TCRdb to the late 2010s). The library came from the immunoSEQ multiplex PCR assay. RNA was extracted using the RNeasy kit, and roughly 0.45 to 1 microgram was reverse transcribed with random hexamers. TCRdb itself trimmed the public reads at Q25 with fastp, ran MiXCR and retained productive beta chains. Rows merge per CDR3 protein into single entries with the most common DNA and genes. The sample table contains a few hundred thousand distinct CDR3 sequences; only one count was recorded for about 94% of them. About 0.071% of the sample is held by the ten biggest clonotypes. The sample comprised CD4+ T cells from PBMCs. The receptors were gathered from a human donor with multiple sclerosis.

The chain carries TRBV29-1 and TRBJ2-7, with D perhaps assigned TRBD1 or TRBD2 (7 bases each). The V and J ends lost 3 bases and 6 bases respectively, with 18 bases between them. CDR3 length: 14 amino acids. Germline-derived CDR1 and CDR2 are SQVTM and ANQGSEA. The CDR3 DNA sequence: TGCAGCGTTGATCGGGCAGGGGGAGGGCTCGAGCAGTACTTC. Amino acids: CSVDRAGGGLEQYF.

The rearrangement joins TRBV18 to TRBJ1-1; possibly TRBD1 for D (5 bases). The germline V and J ends were trimmed by 2 bases and 0 bases, with 13 bases remaining between them. This CDR3 is 16 amino acids long. Germline V lookup: CDR1 KGHSH, CDR2 LQKENI. CDR3 bases: TGTGCCAGCTCACCATTCTCAGGGTCAATGAACACTGAAGCTTTCTTT. It specifies CASSPFSGSMNTEAFF. Using reference TRBV18 and TRBJ1-1 for the parts outside the CDR3, the full variable domain is NAGVMQNPRHLVRRRGQEARLRCSPMKGHSHVYWYRQLPEEGLKFMVYLQKENIIDESGMPKERFSAEFPKEGPSILRIQQVVRGDSAAYFCASSPFSGSMNTEAFFGQGTRLTVV.

The rearrangement uses TRBV2 and TRBJ2-3; tentative D call: TRBD1 (6 bases). CDR3 length: 16 residues. The ends were cut back, 8 bases at V and 0 bases at J, with 18 bases in the middle. The V gene's germline CDR1 is SNHLY and CDR2 FYNNEI. In nucleotides, the CDR3 is TGTGCCAGCTCACCCAGGGGCTCTCCTAGCACAGATACGCAGTATTTT. Protein product: CASSPRGSPSTDTQYF. Combining the CDR3 with reference TRBV2 and TRBJ2-3 gives the whole variable domain EPEVTQTPSHQVTQMGQEVILRCVPISNHLYFYWYRQILGQKVEFLVSFYNNEISEKSEIFDDQFSVERPDGSNFTLKIRSTKLEDSAMYFCASSPRGSPSTDTQYFGPGTRLTVL.

The rearrangement uses TRBV29-1 and TRBJ1-2; D call uncertain. Germline lookup yields CDR1 SQVTM and CDR2 ANQGSEA. V shed 4 bases and J shed 8 bases, with 14 bases lying between them. The CDR3 is 12 amino acids. The CDR3: CSVVETAGGYTF. The CDR3 nucleotides are TGCAGCGTTGTGGAGACCGCCGGGGGCTACACCTTC.

This chain links TRBV20-1 with TRBJ2-5, with TRBD2 matching 13 bases. Per the germline V gene, CDR1 is DFQATT and CDR2 is SNEGSKA (reference sequence). CDR3 length: 18 residues. Germline trimming cut 6 bases from V and 2 bases from J; bases unmatched to any gene: 15. CDR3 amino acids: CSAPRPGLAGWAQETQYF. The CDR3 DNA reads as TGCAGTGCACCTCGGCCGGGACTAGCGGGGTGGGCACAAGAGACCCAGTACTTC.